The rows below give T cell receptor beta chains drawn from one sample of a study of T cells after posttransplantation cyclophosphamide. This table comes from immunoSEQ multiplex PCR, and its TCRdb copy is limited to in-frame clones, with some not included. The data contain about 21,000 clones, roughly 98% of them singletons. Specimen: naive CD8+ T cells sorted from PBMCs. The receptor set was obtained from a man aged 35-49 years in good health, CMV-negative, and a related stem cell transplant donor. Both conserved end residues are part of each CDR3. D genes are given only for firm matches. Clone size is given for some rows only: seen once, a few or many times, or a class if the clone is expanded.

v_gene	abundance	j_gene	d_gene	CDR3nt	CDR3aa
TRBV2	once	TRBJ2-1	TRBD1	TGTGCCAGCAGACCCGGACAGGGAAGCTCCTACAATGAGCAGTTCTTC	CASRPGQGSSYNEQFF
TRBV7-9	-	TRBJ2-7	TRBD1	TGTGCCAGCAGCGACCTACAGGGGCCGGCCTACGAGCAGTACTTC	CASSDLQGPAYEQYF
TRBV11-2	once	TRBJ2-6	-	TGTGCCAGCAGCCGTGGACAGACTGGGGCCAACGTCCTGACTTTC	CASSRGQTGANVLTF
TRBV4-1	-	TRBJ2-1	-	TGCGCCAGCAGCCAAGAGGGCCCAAATGAGCAGTTCTTC	CASSQEGPNEQFF
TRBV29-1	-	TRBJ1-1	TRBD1	TGCAGCGCCACCGAGGGGGCTAACACTGAAGCTTTCTTT	CSATEGANTEAFF
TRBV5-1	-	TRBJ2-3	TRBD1	TGCGCCAGCAGCTTGGGACAGGGCTCTAGCACAGATACGCAGTATTTT	CASSLGQGSSTDTQYF
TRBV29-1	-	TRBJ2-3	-	TGCAGCGTTGAGGAGCGAAGCACAGATACGCAGTATTTT	CSVEERSTDTQYF
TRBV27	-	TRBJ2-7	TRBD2	TGTGCCAGCAGTTTATCCCTAGGACTAGCCTACGAGCAGTACTTC	CASSLSLGLAYEQYF
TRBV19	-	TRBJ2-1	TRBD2	TGTGCCAGTAGTATAGGGGGCGGGGGGGGCTTCAATGAGCAGTTCTTC	CASSIGGGGGFNEQFF
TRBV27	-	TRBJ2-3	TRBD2	TGTGCCAGCAGACAAAAACCGCGGGACTACTCAGATACGCAGTATTTT	CASRQKPRDYSDTQYF
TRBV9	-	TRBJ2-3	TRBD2	TGTGCCAGCAGCGTTTTTAGCGGGTTCTTTTCAGATACGCAGTATTTT	CASSVFSGFFSDTQYF
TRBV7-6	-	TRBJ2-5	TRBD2	TGTGCCAGCAGCTTAGAAGCGGGAGGGGGGCCCCAAGAGACCCAGTACTTC	CASSLEAGGGPQETQYF
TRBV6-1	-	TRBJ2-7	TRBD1	TGTGCCAGCAGTGAAGCAAGACAGGGGGCCTACGAGCAGTACTTC	CASSEARQGAYEQYF
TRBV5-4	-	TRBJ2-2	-	TGTGCCAGCCTGGGGACACCGAACACCGGGGAGCTGTTTTTT	CASLGTPNTGELFF
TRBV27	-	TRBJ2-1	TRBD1	TGTGCCAGCAGTTTAGGGGGACAGGGGAGGATAAGTTCCTACAATGAGCAGTTCTTC	CASSLGGQGRISSYNEQFF
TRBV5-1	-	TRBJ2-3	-	TGCGCCAGCAGCTGGGCGGGCGACCACAATACGCAGTATTTT	CASSWAGDHNTQYF
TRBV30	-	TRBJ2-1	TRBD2	TGTGCCTGGATAGCGGGAGCCTACAATGAGCAGTTCTTC	CAWIAGAYNEQFF
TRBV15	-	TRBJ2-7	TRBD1	TGTGCCACCAGCAGCCACAGACAGGGGATCCACGAGCAGTACTTC	CATSSHRQGIHEQYF
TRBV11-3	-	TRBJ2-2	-	TGTGCCAGCAGTGACGGGACTTATAACACCGGGGAGCTGTTTTTT	CASSDGTYNTGELFF
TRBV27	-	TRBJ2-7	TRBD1	TGTGCCAGCAGATTGACAGGGGGGGGATCCTACGAGCAGTACTTC	CASRLTGGGSYEQYF
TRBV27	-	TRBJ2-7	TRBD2	TGTGCCAGCAGTTCCTGGACTAGCGGGAAACCCTACGAGCAGTACTTC	CASSSWTSGKPYEQYF
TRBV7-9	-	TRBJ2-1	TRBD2	TGTGCCAGCAGCTCCTTACTAGCGTTGAAATACAATGAGCAGTTCTTC	CASSSLLALKYNEQFF
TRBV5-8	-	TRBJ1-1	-	TGTGCCAGCAGCCTAAGTTTGAACACTGAAGCTTTCTTT	CASSLSLNTEAFF
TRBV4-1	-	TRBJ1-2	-	TGCGCCAGCAGCCAAGGGGGCAGGGCGGCTGGCTACACCTTC	CASSQGGRAAGYTF
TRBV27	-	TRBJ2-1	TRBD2	TGTGCCAGCAGTTTATCCGTCGAGGCGGGAGAGCCCTACAATGAGCAGTTCTTC	CASSLSVEAGEPYNEQFF
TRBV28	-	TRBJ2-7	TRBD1	TGTGCCAGCACCTCGGACAGGGGAGGGCACGAGCAGTACTTC	CASTSDRGGHEQYF
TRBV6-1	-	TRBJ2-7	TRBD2	TGTGCCAGCAGTGAAGACCTAGCGGGAGGCTACGAGCAGTACTTC	CASSEDLAGGYEQYF
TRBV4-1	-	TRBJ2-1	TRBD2	TGCGCCAGCAGCCACCCAAGCGGGAGCAATGAGCAGTTCTTC	CASSHPSGSNEQFF
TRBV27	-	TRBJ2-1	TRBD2	TGTGCCAGCAGTTTTTTTATCAATTTAGGGGTAGCGGGAGGATCCAATGAGCAGTTCTTC	CASSFFINLGVAGGSNEQFF
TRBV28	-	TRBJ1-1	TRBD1	TGTGCCAGCACCAACCTGGGGGGACAGTACACTGAAGCTTTCTTT	CASTNLGGQYTEAFF
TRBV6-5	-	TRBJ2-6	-	TGTGCCAGCAGAGGGGACTCTGGGGCCAACGTCCTGACTTTC	CASRGDSGANVLTF
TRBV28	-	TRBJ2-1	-	TGTGCCAGCAGTTTTTTAGGGCAGGGTGGCAACAATGAGCAGTTCTTC	CASSFLGQGGNNEQFF
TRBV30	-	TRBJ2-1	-	TGTGCCTGGCGGCCGGGACTGAGCTCCTACAATGAGCAGTTCTTC	CAWRPGLSSYNEQFF
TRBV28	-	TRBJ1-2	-	TGTGCCAGCAGTCCAGGGGTAAACTATGGCTACACCTTC	CASSPGVNYGYTF
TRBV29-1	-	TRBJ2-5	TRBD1	TGCAGCGGATCCGGGACAGAGTACCAAGAGACCCAGTACTTC	CSGSGTEYQETQYF
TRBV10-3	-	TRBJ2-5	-	TGTGCCATTCGGACTTCCAAAGAGACCCAGTACTTC	CAIRTSKETQYF
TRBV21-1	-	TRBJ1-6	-	TGTGCCAGCAGCAGACAGGGGGCGCGTTCCTATAATTCACCCCTCCACTTT	CASSRQGARSYNSPLHF
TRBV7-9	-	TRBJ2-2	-	TGTGCCAGCAGCTTGGGGAGCGGGGAGCTGTTTTTT	CASSLGSGELFF
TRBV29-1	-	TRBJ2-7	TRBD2	TGCAGCGTTGTGGGGACTAGCGGAGCCAGGAGCTCCTACGAGCAGTACTTC	CSVVGTSGARSSYEQYF
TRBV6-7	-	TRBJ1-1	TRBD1	TGTGCCAGCACCCCCACCCTCGGACAGGGAACTCCCGAAGCTTTCTTT	CASTPTLGQGTPEAFF
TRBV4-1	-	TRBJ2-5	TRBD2	TGCGCCAGCAGCCAAGATCCCCCTAGCGGGAGGGTGGGAGAGACCCAGTACTTC	CASSQDPPSGRVGETQYF
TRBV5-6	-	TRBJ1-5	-	TGTGCCAGCAGCTTCACAGGGTCCGGGCCCCAGCATTTT	CASSFTGSGPQHF
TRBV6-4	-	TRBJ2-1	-	TGTGCCAGCAGTCCAGTGGGGGCGGCCAATGAGCAGTTCTTC	CASSPVGAANEQFF
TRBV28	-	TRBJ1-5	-	TGTGCCAGCAGTTCCCCAGGGTCCAATCAGCCCCAGCATTTT	CASSSPGSNQPQHF
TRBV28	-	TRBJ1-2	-	TGTGCCAGCAGAGCCACAGGGAATATTAACTATGGCTACACCTTC	CASRATGNINYGYTF
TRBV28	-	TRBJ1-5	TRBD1	TGTGCCAGCAGTTTAAGGGGGTGGACAGGGCGGGAACAGCCCCAGCATTTT	CASSLRGWTGREQPQHF
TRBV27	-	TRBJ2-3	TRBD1	TGTGCCAGCAGAATGGGGACAGGAGATACGCAGTATTTT	CASRMGTGDTQYF
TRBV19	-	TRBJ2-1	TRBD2	TGTGCCAGTAGTATAGTAGCGGGATTCTTCGATGAGCAGTTCTTC	CASSIVAGFFDEQFF
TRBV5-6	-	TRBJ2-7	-	TGTGCCAGCAGCTCACGACTGGCCGAGCAGTACTTC	CASSSRLAEQYF
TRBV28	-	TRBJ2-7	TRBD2	TGTGCCAGCAGTAATGGACTAGCGACCTACGAGCAGTACTTC	CASSNGLATYEQYF
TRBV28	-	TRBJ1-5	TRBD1	TGTGCCAGCAGTTTCCCGCCGAGACAGGGACTGAGGCAGCCCCAGCATTTT	CASSFPPRQGLRQPQHF
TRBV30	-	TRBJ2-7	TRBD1	TGTGCCTGGAGTGACAGGGGACCTTCGTACGAGCAGTACTTC	CAWSDRGPSYEQYF
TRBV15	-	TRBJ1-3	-	TGTGCCACCAGCAGAGATGGAGGGGCTGGAAACACCATATATTTT	CATSRDGGAGNTIYF
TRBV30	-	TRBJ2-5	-	TGTGCCTGGTGTCAGGGGAGTCAAGAGACCCAGTACTTC	CAWCQGSQETQYF
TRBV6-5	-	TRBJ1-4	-	TGTGCCAGCAGTCCCCTCGGAGGGGAAAAACTGTTTTTT	CASSPLGGEKLFF
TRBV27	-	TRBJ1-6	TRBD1	TGTGCCAGCAGCTCAGGGGGCTCCCATTCACCCCTCCACTTT	CASSSGGSHSPLHF
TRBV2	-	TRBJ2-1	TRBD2	TGTGCCAGCAGTGAATTCATGTGGCGGGAGATACCCAATGAGCAGTTCTTC	CASSEFMWREIPNEQFF
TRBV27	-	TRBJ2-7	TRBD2	TGTGCCAGCAGTCCCGGAGGGGAGGGGTACGAGCAGTACTTC	CASSPGGEGYEQYF
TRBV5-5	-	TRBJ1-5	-	TGTGCCAGCAGCTCGGGTGGAGGGGCAAGAGTCAATCAGCCCCAGCATTTT	CASSSGGGARVNQPQHF
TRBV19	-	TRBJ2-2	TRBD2	TGTGCCAGTAGTATAGCCCTTCCGGGACTAGCGGGAGATTCGCTCCCCGGGGAGCTGTTTTTT	CASSIALPGLAGDSLPGELFF